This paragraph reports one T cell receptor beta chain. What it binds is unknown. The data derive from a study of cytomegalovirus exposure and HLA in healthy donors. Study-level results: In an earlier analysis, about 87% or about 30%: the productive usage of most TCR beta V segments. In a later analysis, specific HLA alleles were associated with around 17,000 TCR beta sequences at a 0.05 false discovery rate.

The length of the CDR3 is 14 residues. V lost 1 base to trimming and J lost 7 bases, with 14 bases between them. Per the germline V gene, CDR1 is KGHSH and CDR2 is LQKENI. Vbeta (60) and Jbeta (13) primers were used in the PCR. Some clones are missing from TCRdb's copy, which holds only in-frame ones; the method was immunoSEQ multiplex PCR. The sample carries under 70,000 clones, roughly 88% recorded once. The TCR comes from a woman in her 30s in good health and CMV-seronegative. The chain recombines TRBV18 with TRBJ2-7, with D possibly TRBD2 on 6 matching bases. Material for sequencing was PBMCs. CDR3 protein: CASSPRLDLWEQYF. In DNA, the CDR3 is TGTGCCAGCTCACCACGACTAGACCTCTGGGAGCAGTACTTC.